Shown below are 29 T cell receptor beta chains from a single sample sequenced in a study of cytomegalovirus exposure and HLA in healthy donors. Amplification used 60 Vbeta primers and 13 Jbeta primers. Some clones are missing from TCRdb's copy, which holds only in-frame ones; the method was immunoSEQ multiplex PCR. This sample has fewer than 200,000 clones, with more than 70% found just once. What was sequenced was PBMCs. The origin of the receptors is a woman in her forties or fifties in good health and CMV-seropositive.

Only a few counts were recorded for this clone. The V gene is TRBV5-8, the J gene TRBJ1-1; 8 bases map to TRBD1. The CDR3 is 13 residues long. Germline V gene data show CDR1 as SGHTS and CDR2 as YDEGEE. V lost 4 bases and J lost 10; bases outside the gene matches: 9. The chain's CDR3 is CASSTGQGGRAFF. The CDR3 DNA is TGTGCCAGCAGCACCGGACAGGGAGGGCGAGCTTTCTTT. The variable domain in full, with the rest retrieved from reference TRBV5-8 and TRBJ1-1, is EAGVTQSPTHLIKTRGQQATLRCSPISGHTSVYWYQQALGLGLQFLLWYDEGEERNRGNFPPRFSGRQFPNYSSELNVNALELEDSALYLCASSTGQGGRAFFGQGTRLTVV.

The chain couples TRBV27 to TRBJ2-7, with D hard to call. The CDR3 covers 15 residues. V shed 2 bases and J shed 3 bases, with 14 bases lying between them. The germline V gene encodes CDR1 MNHEY and CDR2 SMNVEV (reference sequence). In DNA form, the CDR3 reads TGTGCCAGCAGTTTAAGCGACGCCAGACTCTACGAGCAGTACTTC. This codes for CASSLSDARLYEQYF.

The chain employs TRBV6-5 and TRBJ1-6; a possible D gene is TRBD1 (5 bases). This CDR3 has 15 amino acids. V dropped 2 bases and J dropped 7 bases, with 12 bases sitting between them. Germline V lookup: CDR1 MNHEY, CDR2 SVGAGI. This CDR3 reads CASSYGGRANSPLHF. CDR3 coding DNA: TGTGCCAGCAGTTACGGTGGCAGGGCAAATTCACCCCTCCACTTT.

The chain uses TRBV5-1 and TRBJ2-7; the D gene is possibly TRBD2 (6 bases). Trimming shortened V by 0 bases and J by 3 bases, and 13 bases separated the two germline ends. This CDR3 comprises 15 residues. The V gene's germline CDR1 is SGHRS and CDR2 YFSETQ. CDR3 DNA sequence: TGCGCCAGCAGCTTGGAATTGGAGGGAGACTACGAGCAGTACTTC. Translated, it gives CASSLELEGDYEQYF.

The chain couples TRBV30 to TRBJ2-5; no definite D call. The CDR3 runs 11 residues. The V end was cut by 1 base, the J end by 2 bases, with 2 bases between. Germline V lookup: CDR1 GTSNPN, CDR2 SVGIG (reference sequence). The chain's CDR3 is CAWSAQETQYF. The CDR3 DNA reads TGTGCCTGGAGTGCGCAAGAGACCCAGTACTTC.

The rearrangement joins TRBV7-3 to TRBJ2-3, with 7 bases matching TRBD2. This CDR3 comprises 15 residues. The V gene end was trimmed by 4 bases and the J gene end by 5 bases; junction bases not matched to a gene: 9. The germline V gene encodes CDR1 SGHTA and CDR2 FQGTGA. In DNA, the CDR3 is TGTGCCAGCAGCTACCGAATGGCGGGGGAAGATACGCAGTATTTT. Translated, it gives CASSYRMAGEDTQYF.

This clone was recorded once. The chain carries TRBV6-5 and TRBJ2-1; possible D gene TRBD2, 5 bases. The CDR3 is 15 amino acids. Germline V CDR1 and CDR2: MNHEY, SVGAGI. Trimming left V 6 bases short and J 0 bases short, with 12 bases between. Here the CDR3 DNA reads TGTGCCAGCAGACTATTTGGGAGCTCCTACAATGAGCAGTTCTTC. It encodes CASRLFGSSYNEQFF.

The rearrangement joins TRBV19 to TRBJ1-2; D uncertain. The CDR3 runs to 13 residues. Trimming shortened V by 3 bases and J by 5 bases, and 10 bases separated the two germline ends. CDR1 and CDR2 from the germline V gene are LNHDA and SQIVND (reference sequence). Here the CDR3 DNA reads TGTGCCAGTAGTATTGGCTCTCCTTATGGCTACACCTTC. Protein sequence: CASSIGSPYGYTF.

Only a few counts were recorded for this clone. The genes are TRBV2 and TRBJ1-2; 7 nucleotides align to TRBD1. This CDR3 is built from 12 residues. Looked up from germline, CDR1 is SNHLY and CDR2 is FYNNEI. V shed 11 bases, J shed 2 bases, and the junction held 5 bases outside the gene matches. CDR3 bases: TGTGCCGGCACACAGGGGAACTATGGCTACACCTTC. It is translated as CAGTQGNYGYTF.

This chain joins TRBV10-3 and TRBJ2-7; no firm D call. Looked up from germline, CDR1 is ENHRY and CDR2 is SYGVKD. The V and J ends lost 4 bases and 6 bases respectively, with 13 bases between them. CDR3 length equals 13 residues. The CDR3 DNA reads as TGTGCCATCAGTGGCGCCCTAGGAGTCGAGCAGTACTTC. This translates into CAISGALGVEQYF.

The V and J genes are TRBV29-1 and TRBJ2-5; no clear D gene. The tail of the sequence fits TRBJ2-7 better, so the J call may be wrong. This CDR3 has 13 residues. The germline V gene encodes CDR1 SQVTM and CDR2 ANQGSEA. CDR3 region: CSASAAASYEQYF. The CDR3 nucleotides are TGCAGCGCTTCCGCGGCGGCTTCCTACGAGCAGTACTTC.

The chain recombines TRBV5-1 with TRBJ2-7; 10 bases align to TRBD2. V lost 4 bases and J lost 2; bases outside the gene matches: 12. This CDR3 has 17 amino acids. Germline V gene sequence: CDR1 SGHRS, CDR2 YFSETQ. CDR3 sequence reads: CASSPGLASVPTYEQYF. CDR3 DNA: TGCGCCAGCAGCCCGGGACTAGCGAGTGTCCCGACCTACGAGCAGTACTTC.

The rearrangement links TRBV27 to TRBJ2-6; the D gene is possibly TRBD1 (7 bases). CDR1 is MNHEY and CDR2 is SMNVEV in the germline V gene (reference sequence). The CDR3 sequence is 17 residues long. Trimming removed 5 bases at V and 2 bases at J, with 16 bases between. CDR3 DNA sequence: TGTGCCAGCAGTATTCTGGGACAGCGGGCTGGGGCCAACGTCCTGACTTTC. This gives the protein CASSILGQRAGANVLTF.

The chain has TRBV5-4 and TRBJ1-2, with D possibly TRBD1 on 6 matching bases. From germline, CDR1 is SGHNT and CDR2 YYREEE (reference sequence). There are 14 residues in the CDR3. Trimming shortened V by 4 bases and J by 3 bases, and 13 bases separated the two germline ends. CDR3 coding DNA: TGTGCCAGCAGCCAAGAGAACAGGGACTATGGCTACACCTTC. Its translation is CASSQENRDYGYTF.

This chain links TRBV19 with TRBJ2-5, with 7 nucleotides matching TRBD1. The DNA matches TRBJ2-7 better at its end, which makes the J call doubtful. This CDR3 has 15 residues. Germline assignment: CDR1 LNHDA and CDR2 SQIVND (reference sequence). The CDR3 DNA follows: TGTGCCAGTAGTATTTCTCGGGACAGTTCCTACGAGCAGTACTTC. It specifies CASSISRDSSYEQYF.

The V call is TRBV7-2, the J call TRBJ2-2; 8 bases line up with TRBD1. The CDR3 is 16 amino acids. V dropped 4 bases and J dropped 4; count of bases not matched to a gene: 8. Germline assignment: CDR1 SGHTA and CDR2 FQGNSA. CDR3 coding DNA: TGTGCCAGCAGCTCCCGGGACAGGAAGGTCACCGGGGAGCTGTTTTTT. Residues: CASSSRDRKVTGELFF.

The rearrangement links TRBV29-1 to TRBJ2-1; 8 nucleotides agree with TRBD1. The ends lost 7 bases at V and 3 bases at J; junction bases unmatched: 8. Looked up from germline, CDR1 is SQVTM and CDR2 is ANQGSEA. The CDR3 spans 14 residues. The CDR3 DNA sequence: TGCAGCGCCCAACAGGGGACAGGCTACAATGAGCAGTTCTTC. This gives the protein CSAQQGTGYNEQFF.

This clone was found a few times. This same CDR3 is encoded by further DNA sequences in the sample. CDR3 DNA sequence: TGCGCCAGCAGCTTCACAGGGGGAGGGACTGAAGCTTTCTTT. It encodes CASSFTGGGTEAFF. The chain joins TRBV5-1 to TRBJ1-1, with 8 bases aligning to TRBD1. Losses at the gene ends were 2 bases for V and 5 bases for J; bases not matched to a gene: 5. This CDR3 contains 14 residues. CDR1 is SGHRS, CDR2 YFSETQ, per germline.

The chain couples TRBV6-5 to TRBJ2-5, with 7 bases that match TRBD2. The CDR3 consists of 16 residues. Trimming took 0 bases from V and 4 from J; bases not matched to a gene: 8. In germline, CDR1 is MNHEY, CDR2 SVGAGI. As DNA, the CDR3 is TGTGCCAGCAGTTACTCGGGGGGGGTCAACTCAGAGACCCAGTACTTC. Translating gives CASSYSGGVNSETQYF.

The chain links TRBV6-5 to TRBJ2-7; tentative D call: TRBD2 (7 bases). Germline V CDR1 and CDR2: MNHEY, SVGAGI. The CDR3 is made up of 15 amino acids. V lost 0 bases to trimming and J lost 3 bases, with 12 bases between them. The CDR3 here is CASSYSEGGLYEQYF. The CDR3 nucleotides read TGTGCCAGCAGTTACTCGGAGGGGGGGCTCTACGAGCAGTACTTC.

This chain connects TRBV29-1 to TRBJ2-1; 14 bases map to TRBD2. Unmatched junction bases numbered 2, after V lost 7 bases and J lost 6 bases. The CDR3 runs 13 residues. The germline CDR1 and CDR2 sequences are SQVTM and ANQGSEA. The CDR3 nucleotides are TGCAGCGCCGGGACTAGCGGGGGCAATGAGCAGTTCTTC. This encodes CSAGTSGGNEQFF.

The V call is TRBV9, the J call TRBJ2-1; the match to TRBD1 covers 8 bases. Per the germline V gene, CDR1 is SGDLS and CDR2 is YYNGEE. V was clipped by 3 bases and J by 8 bases; unmatched bases: 10. The CDR3 is 15 residues long. The CDR3 here is CASSDAGGSYDEQFF. The CDR3 coding sequence is TGTGCCAGCAGCGATGCAGGGGGCAGCTATGATGAGCAGTTCTTC.

V and J are TRBV5-1 and TRBJ2-7; 11 bases line up with TRBD2. The CDR3 is 16 amino acids. After removal of 4 bases from V and 4 bases from J, the junction contained 10 bases not matched to a gene. From germline, CDR1 is SGHRS and CDR2 YFSETQ. In DNA form, the CDR3 reads TGCGCCAGCAGCCCCCGGACTAGCGGGTTCTCGTACGAGCAGTACTTC. Translating gives CASSPRTSGFSYEQYF. Full variable domain (remainder filled in from reference TRBV5-1 and TRBJ2-7): KAGVTQTPRYLIKTRGQQVTLSCSPISGHRSVSWYQQTPGQGLQFLFEYFSETQRNKGNFPGRFSGRQFSNSRSEMNVSTLELGDSALYLCASSPRTSGFSYEQYFGPGTRLTVT.

The count of this clone is one. The CDR3 region has the DNA TGTGCCAGCAGCGTAGCTGGACTTACTAGCACAGATACGCAGTATTTT. This translates into CASSVAGLTSTDTQYF. The rearrangement joins TRBV28 to TRBJ2-3; tentatively, D is TRBD2 (5 bases). With 6 bases removed from V and 0 bases from J, the gap between germline ends came to 16 bases. The CDR3 runs 16 residues. Germline CDR1 MDHEN, CDR2 SYDVKM.

About this clone itself: One junction end disagrees with the germline gene, perhaps due to a read error. V gene TRBV10-3 combines with J gene TRBJ1-4; possible D gene TRBD1, 6 bases. This CDR3 has 13 residues. Germline CDR1 and CDR2: ENHRY and SYGVKD. CDR3 in amino acids: CATGQTNSEILFF. Here the CDR3 DNA reads TGTGCCACCGGACAGACCAACTCTGAAATACTGTTTTTT.

The V call is TRBV6-5, the J call TRBJ1-2, with TRBD1 matching over 8 bases. V gave up 6 bases and J gave up 8 bases; unmatched junction bases: 11. The CDR3 is made up of 14 amino acids. CDR1 and CDR2 from the germline V gene are MNHEY and SVGAGI. The CDR3 DNA follows: TGTGCCAGCAGGGCCGGGACAGGCCGTGGGGGCTACACCTTC. Translated: CASRAGTGRGGYTF.

The genes are TRBV5-4 and TRBJ1-2; 7 nucleotides match TRBD1. The CDR3 length is 15 residues. Germline-derived CDR1 and CDR2 are SGHNT and YYREEE (reference sequence). Losses at the gene ends were 0 bases for V and 6 bases for J; bases not matched to a gene: 8. The CDR3 sequence is CASSLAGGGGHGYTF. CDR3 coding DNA: TGTGCCAGCAGCTTGGCAGGGGGAGGAGGTCATGGCTACACCTTC.

The gene calls are TRBV7-2 and TRBJ1-6; weak D call: TRBD1 (6 bases). The V end was cut by 5 bases, the J end by 14 bases, with 19 bases between. This CDR3 has 14 residues. CDR1 SGHTA and CDR2 FQGNSA come from the germline V gene. CDR3: CASSLGQSQFTLHF. CDR3 sequence (DNA): TGTGCCAGCAGCCTAGGACAGTCCCAATTCACCCTCCACTTT.

The rearrangement links TRBV5-3 to TRBJ1-3, with TRBD1 matching over 10 bases. TRBV5-3 is marked as an open reading frame, function uncertain. The ends lost 1 base at V and 1 base at J; junction bases unmatched: 14. The CDR3 extends over 20 amino acids. The CDR3 sequence is CARSLLQGGQGGSSGNTIYF. CDR3 nucleotide sequence: TGTGCCAGAAGCTTGTTGCAGGGAGGACAGGGGGGCAGTTCTGGAAACACCATATATTTT.